The present entry profiles one T cell receptor beta chain with its context. Its antigen is as yet unknown. Germline CDR1 is MNHEY and CDR2 is SMNVEV (reference sequence). V was clipped by 6 bases and J by 2 bases; unmatched bases: 7. The CDR3 is 14 amino acids. The data derive from a study of a mutant IDH1 vaccine in newly diagnosed glioma. TCRdb keeps only in-frame clones here, not all; method: immunoSEQ multiplex PCR. The table records over 55,000 clones, over 80% of them present only once. As to time point: week 5, during vaccination. In the vaccine, a single dose held 300 ug of the mutant IDH1 20-mer peptide, along with topical imiquimod.

The input for sequencing was PBMCs, taken from a glioma patient whose treatment included an IDH1 peptide vaccine. V and J are TRBV27 and TRBJ2-7, with 7 positions matching TRBD1. The sequence was obtained from a woman between 35 and 50 years old with glioma. CDR3 nucleotides: TGTGCCAGCAGCCGGAACGACAGGGCCTACGAGCAGTACTTC. It translates to CASSRNDRAYEQYF.